A single sample gave rise to the 20 T cell receptor beta chains below, sequenced in a study of beta chain features in type 1 diabetes. Their antigens are not known. The authors reverse transcribed all of the isolated RNA, so sequencing captured expressed TCRB transcripts. Produced via immunoSEQ multiplex PCR; TCRdb's table is partial and in-frame only. The sample holds more than 100,000 clones, roughly 10% seen once. The study, taken as a whole, reports: TCRB CDR3 length was moderately but significantly reduced in all four CD4+ subsets of Type 1 diabetes patients.

Sequenced sample: central memory CD4+ T cells from blood. The origin of the receptors is a man aged 25-40 years with type 1 diabetes.

This clone was recorded a few times. The rearrangement joins TRBV18 to TRBJ1-2, with D possibly being TRBD1 (5 bases). Germline CDR1 KGHSH, CDR2 LQKENI. Trimming took 0 bases from V and 5 from J, leaving 13 bases between them. The CDR3 runs 15 residues. The CDR3 sequence: CASSPPGGSPYGYTF. CDR3 nucleotide sequence: TGTGCCAGCTCACCACCCGGGGGAAGTCCTTATGGCTACACCTTC.

This chain uses TRBV6-6 with TRBJ2-7; TRBD1 agrees at 9 bases. Germline values: CDR1 MNHNY, CDR2 SVGAGI (reference sequence). V lost 2 bases, J lost 5 bases, and 4 bases stayed unmatched. The CDR3 runs 14 residues. The DNA for the CDR3 is TGTGCCAGCAGTTACAGGACAGGGGAAGACGAGCAGTACTTC. Amino acids: CASSYRTGEDEQYF.

The CDR3 DNA reads TGTGCCAGCAGCTTACAGGGCCAAGAGACCCAGTACTTC. This gives the protein CASSLQGQETQYF. V usage is TRBV7-2 and J usage is TRBJ2-5, with a weak D call TRBD1 (5 bases). Trimming cost V 2 bases and J 1 base, with 5 bases left between them. This CDR3 region has 13 residues. The germline CDR1 and CDR2 sequences are SGHTA and FQGNSA. Complete variable domain (other parts from reference TRBV7-2 and TRBJ2-5): GAGVSQSPSNKVTEKGKDVELRCDPISGHTALYWYRQSLGQGLEFLIYFQGNSAPDKSGLPSDRFSAERTGGSVSTLTIQRTQQEDSAVYLCASSLQGQETQYFGPGTRLLVL.

This clone appeared a few times. Sequence at one end of the junction differs from germline and may be a read error. The chain uses TRBV7-7 and TRBJ2-1; perhaps TRBD2 as D (5 bases). Germline assignment: CDR1 SSHAT and CDR2 FNYEAQ (reference sequence). This CDR3 has 13 residues. CDR3 sequence: CASSRDSGGEQFF. In DNA form, the CDR3 reads TGTGCTAGCAGCCGTGACTCAGGAGGCGAGCAGTTCTTC.

This clone was found a few times. The V call is TRBV29-1, the J call TRBJ1-1, with TRBD1 matching over 7 bases. CDR1 and CDR2 from the germline V gene are SQVTM and ANQGSEA. With 6 bases clipped from V and 0 bases from J, the junction kept 4 bases outside the gene matches. The CDR3 sequence is 13 residues long. The CDR3 DNA is TGCAGCGTCACGACAGGGCTGAACACTGAAGCTTTCTTT. Translating it yields CSVTTGLNTEAFF.

This clone was found a few times. The gene calls are TRBV5-8 and TRBJ2-1; 13 bases match TRBD2. Germline V CDR1 and CDR2: SGHTS, YDEGEE. The CDR3 has 16 residues. V gave up 5 bases and J gave up 0 bases; unmatched junction bases: 2. In nucleotides, the CDR3 is TGTGCCAGCAGTCGACTAGCGGGGGGCTCCTACAATGAGCAGTTCTTC. Amino acid sequence: CASSRLAGGSYNEQFF.

This clone was seen a handful of times. CDR3 sequence reads: CASSTLAVPRETQYF. In DNA form, the CDR3 reads TGCGCCAGCAGCACACTAGCGGTCCCACGAGAGACCCAGTACTTC. The chain is built from TRBV5-1 and TRBJ2-5, with 8 nucleotides matching TRBD2. Germline lookup yields CDR1 SGHRS and CDR2 YFSETQ. The CDR3 is 15 residues long. The junction had 9 bases not matched to a gene; V was cut back by 4 bases and J by 4 bases.

This clone was observed a few times. Mismatch with germline at one junction end may stem from a read error. The chain couples TRBV7-7 to TRBJ2-5; TRBD2 matches 9 bases. CDR3 length equals 15 residues. Germline V gives CDR1 SSHAT, CDR2 FNYEAQ (reference sequence). In DNA form, the CDR3 reads TGTGCTAGCAGCTCCACCGGGACTAGCATGGAGACCCAGTACTTC. This codes for CASSSTGTSMETQYF.

V gene TRBV5-1 combines with J gene TRBJ2-2; 7 bases agree with TRBD1. This CDR3 comprises 16 residues. The V segment lost 0 bases and the J segment 7 bases; nucleotides outside the gene matches: 9. Looked up from germline, CDR1 is SGHRS and CDR2 is YFSETQ. The DNA for the CDR3 is TGCGCCAGCAGCTTGGTAGGGGGCGGTCTCGGCGGGGAGCTGTTTTTT. Translating it yields CASSLVGGGLGGELFF.

This clone was seen a handful of times. The rearrangement links TRBV7-6 to TRBJ1-5; D gene ambiguous. V shed 1 base and J shed 5 bases, with 6 bases lying between them. CDR1 is SGHVS, CDR2 FNYEAQ, per germline. The CDR3 length is 13 residues. The CDR3 region has the DNA TGTGCCAGCAGCTTAGGCGGGTATCAGCCCCAGCATTTT. Translating gives CASSLGGYQPQHF.

This rearrangement joins TRBV2 to TRBJ1-5; D is possibly TRBD1 (6 bases). Trimming left V 6 bases short and J 3 bases short, with 12 bases between. The CDR3 contains 14 residues. Germline V gene lookup returns CDR1 SNHLY and CDR2 FYNNEI. The CDR3 loop reads CASRPRQDNQPQHF. CDR3 coding DNA: TGTGCCAGCAGGCCCCGACAGGACAATCAGCCCCAGCATTTT.

This clone turned up a few times. V is TRBV9 and J is TRBJ2-5, with TRBD2 matching over 10 bases. CDR1 SGDLS and CDR2 YYNGEE come from the germline V gene. This CDR3 has 18 residues. Losses at the gene ends were 4 bases for V and 5 bases for J; bases not matched to a gene: 17. As DNA, the CDR3 is TGTGCCAGCAGCCCCGGACGGGTCTTAGCGGGGGGATGGGAGACCCAGTACTTC. Protein sequence: CASSPGRVLAGGWETQYF.

The chain uses TRBV2 and TRBJ1-1; TRBD1 agrees at 7 bases. The junction had 8 bases not matched to a gene; V was cut back by 4 bases and J by 3 bases. CDR1 is SNHLY, CDR2 FYNNEI, per germline. CDR3 size: 15 residues. CDR3 in DNA: TGTGCCAGCAGTGCCGACAGGGCGGTGTACACTGAAGCTTTCTTT. Encoded protein: CASSADRAVYTEAFF.

This chain links TRBV6-1 with TRBJ1-1; D might be TRBD1 (5 bases). The CDR3 is made up of 15 amino acids. Trimming stripped 2 bases from V and 1 base from J, with 11 bases between. CDR1 is MNHNS and CDR2 is SASEGT in the germline V gene. Here the CDR3 reads CASSEQPGQNTEAFF. In DNA form, the CDR3 reads TGTGCCAGCAGTGAACAGCCAGGGCAGAACACTGAAGCTTTCTTT.

This clone was detected a few times. V gene TRBV5-1 combines with J gene TRBJ1-2, with D possibly matching TRBD1 (6 bases). The CDR3 is 13 residues long. Germline V gives CDR1 SGHRS, CDR2 YFSETQ. Trimming stripped 0 bases from V and 7 bases from J, with 10 bases between. CDR3 residues: CASSLGGRGGYTF. The CDR3 coding sequence is TGCGCCAGCAGCTTGGGGGGGCGCGGTGGCTACACCTTC.

This clone was seen only a few times. The V call is TRBV30, the J call TRBJ1-5, with D uncertain. Germline V gene sequence: CDR1 GTSNPN, CDR2 SVGIG (reference sequence). The V gene lost 1 base and the J gene lost 2 bases, with 6 bases spanning the gap. This CDR3 contains 13 residues. CDR3: CAWSGQGNQPQHF. In DNA form, the CDR3 reads TGTGCCTGGAGTGGGCAGGGCAATCAGCCCCAGCATTTT.

The chain links TRBV14 to TRBJ1-5; no firm D call. Germline values: CDR1 SGHDN, CDR2 FVKESK. The V gene lost 0 bases and the J gene lost 5 bases, with 5 bases spanning the gap. The CDR3 runs 13 residues. The CDR3 DNA sequence: TGTGCCAGCAGCCAAGATGGGCATCAGCCCCAGCATTTT. Its translation is CASSQDGHQPQHF.

This clone was observed a few times. This sequence joins TRBV5-1 and TRBJ2-5; 7 bases match TRBD1. This CDR3 spans 14 amino acids. The germline V gene has CDR1 SGHRS and CDR2 YFSETQ. The junction had 9 bases not matched to a gene; V was cut back by 6 bases and J by 4 bases. CDR3 loop: CASTQGEIGETQYF. CDR3 coding DNA: TGCGCCAGCACCCAGGGGGAGATCGGAGAGACCCAGTACTTC.

The chain links TRBV7-3 to TRBJ2-3; a weak D match, TRBD1 (6 bases). The V end was cut by 5 bases, the J end by 0 bases, with 12 bases between. The length of the CDR3 is 15 residues. Germline CDR1 and CDR2: SGHTA and FQGTGA. DNA of the CDR3: TGTGCCAGCAGCCCGCAGACAGGTAGCACAGATACGCAGTATTTT. Translated: CASSPQTGSTDTQYF.

This clone has more than one count but fewer than ten. This chain joins TRBV6-5 and TRBJ2-5; 7 bases are shared with TRBD2. Per the germline V gene, CDR1 is MNHEY and CDR2 is SVGAGI. Trimming cost V 3 bases and J 4 bases; bases outside gene matches: 5. The CDR3 extends over 14 amino acids. The CDR3 region has the DNA TGTGCCAGCAGTTATCGCGGGGGTCTAGAGACCCAGTACTTC. Encoded protein: CASSYRGGLETQYF.